The T cell receptor (beta chain) under discussion was sequenced for a study of T cell repertoires in cytomegalovirus infection. Comment on this clonotype: The antigen is not known.

TCRdb re-called the reads through MiXCR, storing one row per CDR3 protein. The sample gives roughly 200,000 distinct CDR3 sequences, about 38% of which show up once; approximately 60% is in the top ten. The CDR3 has 16 amino acids. Deletions cut 2 bases from V and 0 bases from J, with 12 bases between. CDR1 and CDR2 (germline): SGHTA, FQGTGA. This sequence originates from a human donor in good health (CMV status not recorded). Some clones in this sample may be carry-over from other donors' samples. The input for sequencing was CD8+ T cells from cultured PBMCs, taken from culture after CMV antigen stimulation. The V call is TRBV7-3, the J call TRBJ2-3, with a tentative D call TRBD2 (5 bases). CDR3 DNA: TGTGCCAGCAGCTTAGGACTGCAGGCTAGCACAGATACGCAGTATTTT. Its protein is CASSLGLQASTDTQYF.